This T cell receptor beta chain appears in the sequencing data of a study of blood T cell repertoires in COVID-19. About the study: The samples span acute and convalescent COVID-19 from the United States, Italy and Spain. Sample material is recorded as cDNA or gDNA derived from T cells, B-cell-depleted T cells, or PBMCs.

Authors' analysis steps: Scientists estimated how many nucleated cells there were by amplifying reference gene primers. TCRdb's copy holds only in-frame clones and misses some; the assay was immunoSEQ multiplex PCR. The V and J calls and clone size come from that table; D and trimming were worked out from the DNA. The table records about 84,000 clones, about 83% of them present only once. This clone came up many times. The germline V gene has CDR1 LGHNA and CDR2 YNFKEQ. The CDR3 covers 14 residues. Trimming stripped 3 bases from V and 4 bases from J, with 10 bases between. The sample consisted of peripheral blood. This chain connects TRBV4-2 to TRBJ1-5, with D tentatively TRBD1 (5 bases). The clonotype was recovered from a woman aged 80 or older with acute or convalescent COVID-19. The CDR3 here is CASSQWGENQPQHF. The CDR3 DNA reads TGTGCCAGCAGCCAGTGGGGGGAAAATCAGCCCCAGCATTTT.